This T cell receptor (beta chain) was recorded in a study of T cell changes during pregnancy in multiple sclerosis. The CDR3 spans 18 residues. Trimming took 1 base from V and 4 from J; bases not matched to a gene: 6. Germline-derived CDR1 and CDR2 are SGHRS and YFSETQ. Clones were sequenced by immunoSEQ multiplex PCR, and TCRdb holds only the in-frame ones, with some missing. This sample has around 26,000 clones, with about 89% found just once. This receptor was taken from a female donor in good health, enrolled as a control in a pregnancy study. The starting material was CD8+ T cells from peripheral blood mononuclear cells, obtained in the first trimester of pregnancy. The chain links TRBV5-1 to TRBJ2-1; 15 bases are shared with TRBD2. The CDR3 nucleotides are TGCGCCAGCAGCTTGTTCGGGACTAGCGGGAGGAGTTACAATGAGCAGTTCTTC. Its protein is CASSLFGTSGRSYNEQFF.